This entry is about one TCR beta chain. Antigen specificity is unknown. Other DNA sequences of this sample code for an identical CDR3. The sample originates from a study of shared clonotypes between healthy human individuals. Whole-study findings and limits: Memory subsets had estimated richness that was generally smaller than that of naive subsets. In having few donors, the study represented limited genetic and exposure-history diversity. Clonotypes shared by all four donors outscored non-shared clonotypes in generation probability.

Profiling relied on immunoSEQ multiplex PCR, and the TCRdb table lists in-frame clones only, not all of them. Of about 2.3 million clones in the sample, around 90% were seen once. The V gene's germline CDR1 is GTSNPN and CDR2 SVGIG (reference sequence). The V end was cut by 0 bases, the J end by 1 base, with 4 bases between. The CDR3 runs 14 residues. The rearrangement uses TRBV30 and TRBJ2-6; D not resolved. Sequencing was performed on naive CD4+ T cells from PBMCs. As to subset: CD45RA+ positively selected. The source is a man younger than 35 in good health. Some clones in this sample may be carry-over from other donors' samples. The CDR3 protein is CAWSVGSGANVLTF. Here the CDR3 DNA reads TGTGCCTGGAGTGTGGGGTCTGGGGCCAACGTCCTGACTTTC.